These T cell receptor beta chains were read from a single sample in a study of identical twins. TCRdb reanalysed the 5' RACE reads using MiXCR and keeps one entry per CDR3 protein. The profile shows around 290,000 distinct CDR3 sequences, 8% to 9.5% of them singletons. The sample also formed part of further work on yellow fever vaccine responses in identical twins.

The sample consisted of CD8+ T cells sorted from blood. All receptors come from a woman in her late teens or twenties in good health. CDR3s include the opening cysteine and the closing phenylalanine or tryptophan. The D gene is left open where the match is weak. Expanded clones are given a class, and other clones once, few, many or no size at all.

d_gene	j_gene	v_gene	abundance	CDR3aa	CDR3nt
NA	TRBJ2-7	TRBV12-3/TRBV12-4	few	CASRTGGESYEQYF	TGTGCCAGCAGAACAGGGGGGGAGTCCTACGAGCAGTACTTC
NA	TRBJ2-3	TRBV20-1	NA	CCARDWGDSSTDTQYF	TGCTGTGCTAGAGATTGGGGGGACTCTAGCACAGATACGCAGTATTTT
NA	TRBJ2-4	TRBV4-1	few	CASSHSLLAKNIQYF	TGCGCCAGCAGCCACAGCCTCCTAGCCAAAAACATTCAGTACTTC
TRBD2	TRBJ2-4	TRBV11-1	few	CASSQGMEAGGHILENIQYF	TGTGCCAGCAGCCAAGGGATGGAGGCGGGGGGGCATATCCTTGAAAACATTCAGTACTTC
NA	TRBJ2-5	TRBV25-1	NA	CASSEQLHFEETQYF	TGTGCCAGCAGTGAGCAACTACACTTCGAAGAGACCCAGTACTTC
NA	TRBJ1-3	TRBV11-2	NA	CASSLDPGISGNTIYF	TGTGCCAGCAGCTTAGACCCAGGCATCTCTGGAAACACCATATATTTT
NA	TRBJ2-3	TRBV18	once	CASSPVGGFTDTQYF	TGTGCCAGCTCACCAGTGGGCGGATTCACAGATACGCAGTATTTT
NA	TRBJ1-3	TRBV20-1	few	CSARAVSSGNTIYF	TGCAGTGCTAGAGCGGTGAGCTCTGGAAACACCATATATTTT
TRBD1	TRBJ2-7	TRBV7-2	few	CASSWTGAPYEQYF	TGTGCCAGCAGCTGGACAGGGGCCCCCTACGAGCAGTACTTC
NA	TRBJ1-1	TRBV6-2/TRBV6-3	few	CASSQGYTEAFF	TGTGCCAGCAGTCAGGGGTACACTGAAGCTTTCTTT
NA	TRBJ2-7	TRBV6-6	few	CASRARGYEQYF	TGTGCCAGCAGGGCGCGCGGGTACGAGCAGTACTTC
NA	TRBJ2-1	TRBV7-2	many	CASSLGLLPTYNEQFF	TGTGCCAGCAGCTTGGGGTTACTCCCTACTTACAATGAGCAGTTCTTC
NA	TRBJ2-2	TRBV29-1	few	CSVDRGAGELFF	TGCAGCGTTGATAGGGGGGCCGGGGAGCTGTTTTTT
TRBD1	TRBJ2-1	TRBV12-5	few	CASGPGTGRNEQFF	TGTGCTAGTGGTCCCGGGACAGGGAGGAATGAGCAGTTCTTC
TRBD2	TRBJ2-3	TRBV19	NA	CASSIDLSGGTDTQYF	TGTGCCAGTAGTATAGATCTAAGCGGGGGCACAGATACGCAGTATTTT
NA	TRBJ2-1	TRBV5-1	many	CASSLDRVAEQFF	TGCGCCAGCAGCTTGGACAGGGTGGCTGAGCAGTTCTTC
NA	TRBJ2-7	TRBV7-9	many	CASSLAGSYEQYF	TGTGCCAGCAGCTTAGCCGGTTCCTACGAGCAGTACTTC
NA	TRBJ2-1	TRBV20-1	many	CSASGGPGAFYNEQFF	TGCAGTGCTAGTGGGGGCCCAGGGGCGTTTTACAATGAGCAGTTCTTC
TRBD2	TRBJ2-7	TRBV7-9	few	CASSTPSGRLYEQYF	TGTGCCAGCAGCACCCCTAGCGGAAGACTCTACGAGCAGTACTTC
NA	TRBJ2-3	TRBV10-3	few	CAISESRSYTDTQYF	TGTGCCATCAGTGAGTCGAGATCTTACACAGATACGCAGTATTTT
NA	TRBJ2-5	TRBV12-3/TRBV12-4	many	CASSPRDLGETQYF	TGTGCCAGCAGTCCCCGGGATCTCGGGGAGACCCAGTACTTC
NA	TRBJ2-7	TRBV5-1	many	CASSLRDYEQYF	TGCGCCAGCAGCTTAAGGGACTACGAGCAGTACTTC
TRBD1	TRBJ2-1	TRBV29-1	many	CSVEWTGVYNEQFF	TGCAGCGTTGAATGGACAGGTGTCTACAATGAGCAGTTCTTC
NA	TRBJ2-7	TRBV20-1	few	CSASEETYEQYF	TGCAGTGCTAGCGAGGAAACCTACGAGCAGTACTTC
NA	TRBJ1-3	TRBV7-9	few	CASSPFLGNTIYF	TGTGCCAGCAGCCCCTTTTTGGGAAACACCATATATTTT
NA	TRBJ2-7	TRBV4-1	NA	CASSQAGGRGYEQYF	TGCGCCAGCAGCCAAGCAGGGGGGAGGGGGTACGAGCAGTACTTC
TRBD2	TRBJ2-7	TRBV7-8	many	CASSLSGGFSYEQYF	TGTGCCAGCAGTCTTAGCGGGGGGTTCTCCTACGAGCAGTACTTC
TRBD2	TRBJ2-1	TRBV12-3/TRBV12-4	many	CASSLGLAGFNEQFF	TGTGCCAGCAGTTTAGGACTAGCGGGGTTCAATGAGCAGTTCTTC
NA	TRBJ2-1	TRBV7-8	many	CASSLAGAGSDNEQFF	TGTGCCAGCAGCTTAGCGGGGGCAGGGTCGGACAATGAGCAGTTCTTC
NA	TRBJ2-1	TRBV4-3	many	CASSHDLFSNNEQFF	TGCGCCAGCAGCCATGATTTATTCTCCAACAATGAGCAGTTCTTC
NA	TRBJ2-7	TRBV5-1	NA	CASSIVGDPAFSYEQYF	TGCGCCAGCAGTATAGTAGGGGACCCCGCGTTTTCCTACGAGCAGTACTTC
NA	TRBJ2-2	TRBV12-3/TRBV12-4	many	CASSLASLGELFF	TGTGCCAGCAGTTTAGCATCTCTCGGGGAGCTGTTTTTT
NA	TRBJ2-2	TRBV30	few	CAWTGDTGELFF	TGTGCCTGGACAGGGGACACCGGGGAGCTGTTTTTT
NA	TRBJ2-7	TRBV7-9	few	CASSSTGFNSYEQYF	TGTGCCAGCAGCTCTACAGGGTTTAACTCCTACGAGCAGTACTTC
NA	TRBJ2-3	TRBV7-9	many	CASSPTSGGAYYTQYF	TGTGCCAGCAGCCCAACTAGTGGGGGGGCCTACTATACGCAGTATTTT
NA	TRBJ2-1	TRBV19	NA	CASSIVPRGVNEQFF	TGTGCCAGTAGTATCGTTCCAAGAGGGGTCAATGAGCAGTTCTTC
TRBD1	TRBJ2-7	TRBV5-1	NA	CASSLGQGALEQYF	TGCGCCAGCAGCCTGGGACAGGGGGCTCTCGAGCAGTACTTC
TRBD1	TRBJ2-7	TRBV6-1	many	CAISTGPSYEQYF	TGTGCCATCTCGACAGGGCCGTCCTACGAGCAGTACTTC
NA	TRBJ2-7	TRBV5-1	NA	CASRTGDYYEQYF	TGCGCCAGCAGGACAGGGGACTACTACGAGCAGTACTTC
NA	TRBJ1-5	TRBV7-9	NA	CASSLSGLHQPQHF	TGTGCCAGCAGCCTAAGCGGATTGCATCAGCCCCAGCATTTT
TRBD1	TRBJ2-7	TRBV4-3	few	CASSQGTGNPYEQYF	TGCGCCAGCAGCCAAGGGACAGGGAACCCCTACGAGCAGTACTTC
TRBD2	TRBJ2-7	TRBV6-1	many	CASSGIPGLAGSYEQYF	TGTGCCAGCAGTGGGATACCGGGACTAGCGGGGTCCTACGAGCAGTACTTC
NA	TRBJ2-3	TRBV3-1	many	CASSQDLWTPVFDTQYF	TGTGCCAGCAGCCAAGATTTATGGACTCCAGTTTTCGATACGCAGTATTTT
TRBD2	TRBJ2-3	TRBV7-3	few	CASSLSSGGAPTDTQYF	TGTGCCAGCAGCTTAAGTAGCGGGGGGGCTCCCACAGATACGCAGTATTTT
TRBD2	TRBJ2-5	TRBV7-9	few	CASSSTSGGAPETQYF	TGTGCCAGCAGCTCAACTAGCGGGGGTGCCCCAGAGACCCAGTACTTC
TRBD2	TRBJ2-3	TRBV4-3	few	CASSQRLAKSDTQYF	TGCGCCAGCAGCCAGAGACTAGCTAAATCAGATACGCAGTATTTT
TRBD1	TRBJ2-7	TRBV7-9	many	CASSSDGQAYEQYF	TGTGCCAGCAGCTCCGACGGACAGGCCTACGAGCAGTACTTC